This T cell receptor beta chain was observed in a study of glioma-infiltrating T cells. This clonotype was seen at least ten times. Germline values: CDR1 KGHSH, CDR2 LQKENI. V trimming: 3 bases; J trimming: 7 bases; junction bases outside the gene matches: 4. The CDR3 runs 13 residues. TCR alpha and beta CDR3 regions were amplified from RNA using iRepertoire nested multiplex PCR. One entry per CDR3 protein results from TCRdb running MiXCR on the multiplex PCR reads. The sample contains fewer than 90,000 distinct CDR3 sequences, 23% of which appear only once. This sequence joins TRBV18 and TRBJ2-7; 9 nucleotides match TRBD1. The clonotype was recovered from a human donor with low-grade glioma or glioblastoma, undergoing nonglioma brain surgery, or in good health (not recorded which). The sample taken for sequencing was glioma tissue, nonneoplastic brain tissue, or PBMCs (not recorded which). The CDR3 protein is CASSPGTGREQYF. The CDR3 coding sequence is TGTGCCAGCTCACCCGGGACAGGGCGGGAGCAGTACTTC. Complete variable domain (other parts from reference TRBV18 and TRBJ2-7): NAGVMQNPRHLVRRRGQEARLRCSPMKGHSHVYWYRQLPEEGLKFMVYLQKENIIDESGMPKERFSAEFPKEGPSILRIQQVVRGDSAAYFCASSPGTGREQYFGPGTRLTVT.